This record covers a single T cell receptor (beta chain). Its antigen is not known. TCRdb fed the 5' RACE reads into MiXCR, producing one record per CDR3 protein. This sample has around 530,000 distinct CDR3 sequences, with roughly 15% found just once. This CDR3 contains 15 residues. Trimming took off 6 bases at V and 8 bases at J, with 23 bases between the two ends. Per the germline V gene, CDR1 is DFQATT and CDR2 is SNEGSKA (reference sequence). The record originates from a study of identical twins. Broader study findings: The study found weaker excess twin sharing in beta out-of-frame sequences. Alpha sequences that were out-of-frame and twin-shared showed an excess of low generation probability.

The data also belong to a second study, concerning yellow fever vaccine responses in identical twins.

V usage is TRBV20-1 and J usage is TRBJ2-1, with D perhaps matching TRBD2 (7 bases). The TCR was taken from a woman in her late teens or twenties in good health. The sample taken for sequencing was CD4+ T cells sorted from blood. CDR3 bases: TGCAGTGCGCCCGAGTCCCGGGGGGCTAGGTATGAGCAGTTCTTC. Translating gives CSAPESRGARYEQFF.